The T cell receptor (beta chain) under discussion was sequenced for a study of blood T cell repertoires in COVID-19. The wider study: Acute-phase and convalescent COVID-19 samples originated in the United States, Italy and Spain.

This CDR3 is built from 15 residues. The germline CDR1 and CDR2 sequences are MGHDK and SYGVNS. V lost 3 bases to trimming and J lost 6 bases, with 15 bases between them. The authors' processing: Estimation of nucleated cell counts was performed using reference gene primer amplification. Profiled with immunoSEQ multiplex PCR; TCRdb holds only in-frame clones, not every one. V and J calls and clone size are given by that table; D and trimming were obtained from the DNA. Of fewer than 350,000 clones in the sample, about 90% were seen once. Sequencing was done on a sample of peripheral blood. The origin of this receptor is a woman in her twenties or thirties with COVID-19, enrolled during active disease. The gene calls are TRBV25-1 and TRBJ2-1; D might be TRBD2 (6 bases). CDR3 coding DNA: TGTGCCAGCAGTGATCCGGGGGTGGGCCTCAATGAGCAGTTCTTC. It specifies CASSDPGVGLNEQFF.